The 8 T cell receptor beta chains presented below share a single source sample, sequenced in a study of T cell responses to AZD1222 COVID-19 vaccine. Repertoires were generated with immunoSEQ multiplex PCR, while TCRdb's copy carries only in-frame clones and drops some. Of about 140,000 clones detected, around 90% appear once; the ten largest clones hold approximately 3.7%. This specimen consisted of peripheral blood, obtained 28 days after the second AZD1222 dose. The origin of the receptors is an adult who received the AZD1222 COVID-19 vaccine.

The chain uses TRBV7-2 and TRBJ2-1; the match to TRBD2 covers 9 bases. With 4 bases clipped from V and 5 bases from J, the junction kept 3 bases outside the gene matches. The CDR3 contains 14 residues. In germline, CDR1 is SGHTA, CDR2 FQGNSA. CDR3 loop: CASSYSGRNNEQFF. For the CDR3, the DNA is TGTGCCAGCAGCTATAGCGGGAGAAACAATGAGCAGTTCTTC.

V is TRBV5-5 and J is TRBJ1-5; D gene ambiguous. Trimming left V 0 bases short and J 7 bases short, with 11 bases between. The CDR3 consists of 14 residues. Germline V lookup: CDR1 SGHKS, CDR2 YYEKEE (reference sequence). CDR3 in DNA: TGTGCCAGCAGCTTGGCGCGCTACAGCCAGCCCCAGCATTTT. Translating gives CASSLARYSQPQHF.

The CDR3 is CASSYWTGAATGELFF. The CDR3 coding sequence is TGTGCCAGCAGCTACTGGACAGGGGCGGCCACCGGGGAGCTGTTTTTT. The chain links TRBV5-6 to TRBJ2-2; 9 nucleotides agree with TRBD1. Germline CDR1 and CDR2: SGHDT and YYEEEE. There are 16 residues in the CDR3. The J segment lost 4 bases and the V segment lost 3 bases, leaving 7 bases of the junction unmatched.

This chain links TRBV27 with TRBJ1-1; D call uncertain. Germline lookup yields CDR1 MNHEY and CDR2 SMNVEV (reference sequence). Trimming shortened V by 1 base and J by 4 bases, and 7 bases separated the two germline ends. The CDR3 is 13 amino acids. CDR3 nucleotides: TGTGCCAGCAGTTTATACCTTGGCACTGAAGCTTTCTTT. Protein: CASSLYLGTEAFF.

This clone has just one count. The V and J genes are TRBV18 and TRBJ1-4; D unclear. CDR3 length equals 14 residues. The V and J ends lost 2 bases and 7 bases respectively, with 11 bases between them. Germline V gene sequence: CDR1 KGHSH, CDR2 LQKENI. The CDR3 loop is CASSPTEEVEKLFF. DNA of the CDR3: TGTGCCAGCTCACCAACCGAGGAGGTTGAAAAACTGTTTTTT.

The chain is built from TRBV7-3 and TRBJ1-1; D unclear. Trimming stripped 4 bases from V and 5 bases from J, with 11 bases between. The CDR3 has 13 amino acids. Germline loops: CDR1 SGHTA, CDR2 FQGTGA. CDR3 sequence: CASSSLRPTEAFF. The CDR3 nucleotides are TGTGCCAGCAGCTCCCTCCGACCTACTGAAGCTTTCTTT.

This clone occurred a few times. Other DNA sequences within the sample encode an identical CDR3. The rearrangement links TRBV19 to TRBJ1-3, with TRBD1 as a possible D gene (5 bases). V was shortened by 3 bases and J by 1 base, with 7 bases between the two germline ends. Looked up from germline, CDR1 is LNHDA and CDR2 is SQIVND (reference sequence). The CDR3 is made up of 14 amino acids. The CDR3 spells CASSIGGSGNTIYF. The DNA of the CDR3 is TGTGCCAGTAGTATTGGGGGTTCTGGAAACACCATATATTTT.

The chain combines TRBV7-6 with TRBJ2-5, with 10 bases lining up with TRBD2. The J segment lost 5 bases and the V segment lost 5 bases, leaving 11 bases of the junction unmatched. Per the germline V gene, CDR1 is SGHVS and CDR2 is FNYEAQ. The CDR3 spans 16 residues. The DNA for the CDR3 is TGTGCCAGCAGCCGCCCGGCTAGCGGGAGAGGCGAGACCCAGTACTTC. It encodes CASSRPASGRGETQYF. The full variable domain, its missing parts supplied by reference TRBV7-6 and TRBJ2-5, is GAGVSQSPRYKVTKRGQDVALRCDPISGHVSLYWYRQALGQGPEFLTYFNYEAQQDKSGLPNDRFSAERPEGSISTLTIQRTEQRDSAMYRCASSRPASGRGETQYFGPGTRLLVL.